These 20 T cell receptor beta chains came from one sample sequenced in a study of CD8+CD57+ T cells in acquired aplastic anemia. Patients chosen for sequencing had shown CD8+CD57+ cell expansion by flow cytometry. Genomic DNA, serving as template, underwent TCR beta VDJ and CDR3 profiling. TCRdb reprocessed the reads via MiXCR and lists one record per CDR3 protein. The sample carries just over 450,000 distinct CDR3 sequences, approximately 32% recorded once. The sample consisted of sorted CD4+, CD8+, or CD8+CD57+ T cells (not recorded which) from PBMCs. These receptors originate from a human donor with aplastic anemia.

The V gene is TRBV11-1, the J gene TRBJ2-1; D unresolved. The V and J ends lost 0 bases and 4 bases respectively, with 7 bases between them. The CDR3 contains 14 residues. Per the germline V gene, CDR1 is SGHAT and CDR2 is FQDESV (reference sequence). CDR3 bases: TGTGCCAGCAGCTTAGCAGTTGGATACAATGAGCAGTTCTTC. This codes for CASSLAVGYNEQFF. The variable domain in full, with the rest retrieved from reference TRBV11-1 and TRBJ2-1, is EAEVAQSPRYKITEKSQAVAFWCDPISGHATLYWYRQILGQGPELLVQFQDESVVDDSQLPKDRFSAERLKGVDSTLKIQPAELGDSAMYLCASSLAVGYNEQFFGPGTRLTVL.

This clonotype has ten or more counts. The CDR3: CASSIQTSRYEQYF. The CDR3 DNA reads TGTGCCAGTAGTATTCAGACTAGCCGTTACGAGCAGTACTTC. The chain links TRBV19 to TRBJ2-7, with 7 bases lining up with TRBD2. This CDR3 region has 14 residues. In germline, CDR1 is LNHDA, CDR2 SQIVND (reference sequence). Trimming at V came to 3 bases and at J to 4 bases, leaving 6 bases not matched to a gene.

For this clonotype: One base away lies a much larger clone, so this may be a sequencing read error. The CDR3 DNA is TGTGCCCGCAGCTTAGCGCTGGGGCGCGGCTATGGCTACACCTTC. This gives the protein CARSLALGRGYGYTF. This sequence joins TRBV7-8 and TRBJ1-2; a possible D gene is TRBD1 (5 bases). This CDR3 comprises 15 residues. Per the germline V gene, CDR1 is SGHVS and CDR2 is FQNEAQ. Together with reference TRBV7-8 and TRBJ1-2, the CDR3 gives the full variable domain: GAGVSQSPRYKVAKRGQDVALRCDPISGHVSLFWYQQALGQGPEFLTYFQNEAQLDKSGLPSDRFFAERPEGSVSTLKIQRTQQEDSAVYLCARSLALGRGYGYTFGSGTRLTVV.

This clonotype was counted many times. The chain couples TRBV2 to TRBJ1-2; D is ambiguous. This CDR3 has 13 residues. V lost 3 bases to trimming and J lost 5 bases, with 10 bases between them. The germline CDR1 and CDR2 sequences are SNHLY and FYNNEI. The CDR3 DNA reads TGTGCCAGCAGTGAGGTAACAGCGTATGGCTACACCTTC. Translating it yields CASSEVTAYGYTF.

This clonotype has ten or more counts. The chain couples TRBV2 to TRBJ2-7; D may match TRBD1 or TRBD2 (5 bases each). Germline CDR1 reads SNHLY; CDR2 reads FYNNEI. The CDR3 length is 14 residues. Trimming took off 7 bases at V and 7 bases at J, with 20 bases between the two ends. The CDR3 sequence is CASNPGPFVPEQYF. For the CDR3, the DNA is TGTGCCAGCAATCCGGGACCATTTGTTCCAGAGCAGTACTTC.

This clonotype turned up a few times. Its ends do not fully match the called genes, so a read error is possible. The gene calls are TRBV9 and TRBJ1-2; D call uncertain. Per germline, CDR1 SGDLS and CDR2 YYNGEE. This CDR3 is built from 15 residues. This chain's CDR3 is CASSPGTGSNYGCTF. The CDR3 DNA is TGTGCCAGCAGCCCTGGAACGGGTTCTAACTACGGCTGCACCTTC. Complete variable domain (other parts from reference TRBV9 and TRBJ1-2): DSGVTQTPKHLITATGQRVTLRCSPRSGDLSVYWYQQSLDQGLQFLIQYYNGEERAKGNILERFSAQQFPDLHSELNLSSLELGDSALYFCASSPGTGSNYGCTFGSGTRLTVV.

The genes are TRBV7-3 and TRBJ2-1, with 7 bases matching TRBD2. The CDR3 is 14 amino acids. Per germline, CDR1 SGHTA and CDR2 FQGTGA. V lost 6 bases to trimming and J lost 9 bases; unmatched junction nucleotides: 11. The CDR3 reads CASSVGGGVSEQFF. The CDR3 DNA sequence: TGTGCCAGCAGTGTGGGGGGGGGGGTGAGTGAGCAGTTCTTC.

As concerns this clonotype: At one end, the junction sequence differs from germline, possibly due to a read error. The chain joins TRBV25-1 to TRBJ2-1; tentatively, D is TRBD2 (6 bases). This CDR3 region has 13 residues. Germline V gene lookup returns CDR1 MGHDK and CDR2 SYGVNS. The CDR3, as DNA: TGCGCCAGCAGCATCCCGGGACTTGATGAGCAGTTCTTC. Its protein is CASSIPGLDEQFF.

This clonotype was picked up a small number of times. The chain couples TRBV12-3 or TRBV12-4 to TRBJ2-3, with D possibly called TRBD1 or TRBD2 (5 bases each). Between the trimmed V and J ends, which lost 7 bases and 0 bases, there was a span of 14 bases. The CDR3 sequence is 15 residues long. The chain's CDR3 is CASKRLGASTDTQYF. In DNA form, the CDR3 reads TGTGCCAGCAAGCGACTCGGGGCGAGCACAGATACGCAGTATTTT.

This clonotype was observed a single time. A much bigger clone sits one base away, suggesting this may be a read error. The CDR3 bases are TGTGCCAGTACCCCCGCGAGAGTTGGAGATACGCAGTATTTT. It yields the protein CASTPARVGDTQYF. The rearrangement links TRBV19 to TRBJ2-3; D unclear. CDR1 and CDR2 from the germline V gene are LNHDA and SQIVND (reference sequence). The germline V and J ends were trimmed by 7 bases and 5 bases, with 16 bases remaining between them. The length of the CDR3 is 14 residues.

For this clonotype: One junction end disagrees with the germline gene, perhaps due to a read error. This chain links TRBV5-6 with TRBJ1-5, with D possibly TRBD1 on 5 matching bases. There are 13 residues in the CDR3. Germline V gene data show CDR1 as SGHDT and CDR2 as YYEEEE. This CDR3 is CASILDRGQPQHF. The CDR3 nucleotides read TGTGCCAGCATCTTGGACCGGGGGCAGCCCCAGCATTTT.

This clonotype was counted at least ten times. CDR3 in amino acids: CSLIDGTLSYEQYF. DNA of the CDR3: TGCAGCTTAATCGACGGGACACTATCCTACGAGCAGTACTTC. J is TRBJ2-7 and V is TRBV20-1, with D perhaps TRBD1 (6 bases). The CDR3 runs to 14 residues. Germline CDR1 is DFQATT and CDR2 is SNEGSKA (reference sequence).

This chain uses TRBV20-1 with TRBJ2-3; 15 nucleotides line up with TRBD2. CDR1 DFQATT and CDR2 SNEGSKA come from the germline V gene (reference sequence). The CDR3 loop spans 16 amino acids. The J segment lost 1 base and the V segment lost 6 bases, leaving 5 bases of the junction unmatched. This chain's CDR3 is CSAPRTSGGGTDTQYF. DNA of the CDR3: TGCAGTGCACCGAGGACTAGCGGGGGGGGCACAGATACGCAGTATTTT.

This clonotype was seen at least ten times. The CDR3 DNA follows: TGTGCCAGTAGTGGGTGGCAGGGCCCCAATCAGCCCCAGCATTTT. It is translated as CASSGWQGPNQPQHF. The V call is TRBV19, the J call TRBJ1-5; possible D gene TRBD1, 5 bases. This CDR3 region has 15 residues. V lost 5 bases and J lost 3, with 14 bases in between. Germline loops: CDR1 LNHDA, CDR2 SQIVND (reference sequence).

This sequence joins TRBV12-3 or TRBV12-4 and TRBJ2-1, with 8 positions matching TRBD1. The length of the CDR3 is 14 residues. Unmatched junction bases numbered 1, after V lost 2 bases and J lost 4 bases. In nucleotides, the CDR3 is TGTGCCAGCAGTTTACAGGGGGCATACAATGAGCAGTTCTTC. This sequence encodes CASSLQGAYNEQFF.

The V call is TRBV6-1, the J call TRBJ1-5; D possibly corresponds to TRBD1 (6 bases). The V and J ends lost 4 bases and 7 bases respectively, with 17 bases between them. CDR1 MNHNS and CDR2 SASEGT come from the germline V gene. The CDR3 sequence is 15 residues long. As DNA, the CDR3 is TGTGCCAGCAGTGCCGTCCAGGGGCGTGAGCAGCCCCAGCATTTT. Translation gives CASSAVQGREQPQHF.

At least ten counts were recorded for this clonotype. This chain links TRBV7-8 with TRBJ1-2; 9 bases agree with TRBD1. V lost 2 bases to trimming and J lost 8 bases; unmatched junction nucleotides: 6. CDR1 SGHVS and CDR2 FQNEAQ come from the germline V gene. The length of the CDR3 is 14 residues. CDR3 DNA: TGTGCCAGCAGCTTACTACAGGGGGCGCGGGGCTACACCTTC. Translation: CASSLLQGARGYTF.

This chain joins TRBV6-1 and TRBJ1-2, with D unclear. V gave up 0 bases and J gave up 7 bases, with 9 bases separating them. This CDR3 spans 13 amino acids. Germline V gene sequence: CDR1 MNHNS, CDR2 SASEGT. The CDR3, as DNA: TGTGCCAGCAGTGAAGCGGGAAGCCCTGGCTACACCTTC. It is translated as CASSEAGSPGYTF.

Many counts were recorded for this clonotype. CDR3 residues: CASSETGIGTEAFF. The CDR3 DNA reads as TGTGCCAGCAGTGAGACAGGGATCGGCACTGAAGCTTTCTTT. The gene calls are TRBV2 and TRBJ1-1, with TRBD1 matching over 7 bases. V lost 3 bases to trimming and J lost 4 bases; unmatched junction nucleotides: 5. This CDR3 region has 14 residues. In germline, CDR1 is SNHLY, CDR2 FYNNEI.

This clonotype was picked up many times. The chain couples TRBV2 to TRBJ1-1, with D tentatively TRBD1 (5 bases). V was trimmed by 8 bases and J by 5 bases, leaving 15 bases between them. The CDR3 extends over 13 amino acids. Germline-derived CDR1 and CDR2 are SNHLY and FYNNEI. The DNA for the CDR3 is TGTGCCAGCTACCTGGGGGGAGGGACTGAAGCTTTCTTT. It yields the protein CASYLGGGTEAFF.